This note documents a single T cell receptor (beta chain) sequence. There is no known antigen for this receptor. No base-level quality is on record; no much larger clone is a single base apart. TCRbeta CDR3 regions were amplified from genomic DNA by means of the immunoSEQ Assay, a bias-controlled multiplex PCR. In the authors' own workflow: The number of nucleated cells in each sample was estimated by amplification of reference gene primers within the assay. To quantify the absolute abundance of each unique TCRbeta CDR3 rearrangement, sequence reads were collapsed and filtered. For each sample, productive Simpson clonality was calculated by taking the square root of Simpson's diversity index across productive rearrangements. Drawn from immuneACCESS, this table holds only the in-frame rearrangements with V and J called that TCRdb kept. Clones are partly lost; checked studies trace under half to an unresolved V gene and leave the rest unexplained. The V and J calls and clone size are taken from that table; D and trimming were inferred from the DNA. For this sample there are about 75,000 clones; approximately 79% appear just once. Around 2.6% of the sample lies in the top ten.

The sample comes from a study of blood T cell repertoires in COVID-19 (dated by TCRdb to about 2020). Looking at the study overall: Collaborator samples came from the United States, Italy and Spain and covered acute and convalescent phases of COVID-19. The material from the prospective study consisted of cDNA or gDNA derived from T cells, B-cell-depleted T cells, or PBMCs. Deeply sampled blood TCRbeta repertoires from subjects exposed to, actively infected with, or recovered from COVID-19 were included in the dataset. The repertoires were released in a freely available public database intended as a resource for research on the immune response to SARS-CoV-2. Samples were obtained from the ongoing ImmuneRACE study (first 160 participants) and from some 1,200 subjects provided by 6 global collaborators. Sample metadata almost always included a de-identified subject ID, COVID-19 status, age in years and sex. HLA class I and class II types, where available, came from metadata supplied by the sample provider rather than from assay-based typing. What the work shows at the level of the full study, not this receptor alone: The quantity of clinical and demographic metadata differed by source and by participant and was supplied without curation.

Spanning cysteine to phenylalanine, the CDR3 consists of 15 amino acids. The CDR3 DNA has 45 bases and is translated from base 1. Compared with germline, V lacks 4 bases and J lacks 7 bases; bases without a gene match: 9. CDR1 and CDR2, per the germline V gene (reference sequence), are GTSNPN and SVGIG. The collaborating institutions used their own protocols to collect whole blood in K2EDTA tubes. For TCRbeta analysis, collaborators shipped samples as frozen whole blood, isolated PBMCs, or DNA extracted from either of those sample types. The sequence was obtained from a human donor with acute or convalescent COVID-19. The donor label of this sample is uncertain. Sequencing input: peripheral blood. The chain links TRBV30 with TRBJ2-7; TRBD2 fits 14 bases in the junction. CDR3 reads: CAWKGGLAGEGEQYF. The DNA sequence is TGTGCCTGGAAAGGGGGACTAGCGGGAGAAGGGGAGCAGTACTTC.